Below, 12 T cell receptor beta chains from the same sample are listed, as sequenced in a study of T cell changes during pregnancy in multiple sclerosis. Here immunoSEQ multiplex PCR was the method, and the copy in TCRdb shows in-frame clones only, minus some. In the table there are approximately 130,000 clones, roughly 95% of which are singletons. The starting material was peripheral blood, obtained after pregnancy. The receptors here all came from a female donor with multiple sclerosis, enrolled in a pregnancy study.

This clone appeared once. Sequence at one end of the junction differs from germline and may be a read error. V gene TRBV6-1 combines with J gene TRBJ1-2, with D uncertain. The CDR3 totals 14 residues. CDR1 is MNHNS, CDR2 SASEGT, per germline. The CDR3 nucleotides read TGTGCAAGCAGGCCCGCGGGTTCTGTGAATGGCTACACCTTC. It specifies CASRPAGSVNGYTF.

The genes are TRBV7-9 and TRBJ2-7; 10 nucleotides line up with TRBD1. J was trimmed by 1 base and V by 3 bases; bases with no gene match: 6. The CDR3 covers 16 residues. Germline CDR1 is SEHNR and CDR2 is FQNEAQ (reference sequence). The CDR3 DNA follows: TGTGCCAGCAGCTTCCCGGGACAGGGGCCTTCCTACGAGCAGTACTTC. The encoded protein is CASSFPGQGPSYEQYF.

This clone was counted a few times. V and J are TRBV2 and TRBJ1-1; D unresolved. There are 14 residues in the CDR3. Germline loops: CDR1 SNHLY, CDR2 FYNNEI. Trimming left V 6 bases short and J 8 bases short, with 19 bases between. The CDR3: CASSARREGVEAFF. The CDR3 DNA sequence: TGTGCCAGCAGCGCCCGTCGTGAGGGCGTGGAAGCTTTCTTT.

This clone was counted a single time. The V gene is TRBV4-2, the J gene TRBJ2-2; D perhaps matches TRBD1 (6 bases). The CDR3 totals 15 residues. The ends were cut back, 3 bases at V and 2 bases at J, with 10 bases in the middle. CDR1 and CDR2 (germline): LGHNA, YNFKEQ. This chain's CDR3 is CASSQIRGNTGELFF. The CDR3, as DNA: TGTGCCAGCAGCCAGATCAGGGGAAACACCGGGGAGCTGTTTTTT.

The chain carries TRBV7-8 and TRBJ1-1; 7 nucleotides match TRBD1. The J segment lost 5 bases and the V segment lost 1 base, leaving 7 bases of the junction unmatched. Germline V gene data show CDR1 as SGHVS and CDR2 as FQNEAQ. This CDR3 contains 15 residues. The CDR3 sequence is CASSLDQGERTEAFF. The DNA of the CDR3 is TGTGCCAGCAGCTTAGATCAGGGGGAACGGACTGAAGCTTTCTTT.

This rearrangement joins TRBV19 to TRBJ1-2; TRBD1 is a possible D gene (5 bases). Germline assignment: CDR1 LNHDA and CDR2 SQIVND (reference sequence). V was trimmed by 3 bases and J by 6 bases, leaving 17 bases between them. This CDR3 comprises 15 residues. DNA for the CDR3: TGTGCCAGTAGTATGGGTGACAGCCGGATCGATGGCTACACCTTC. Its translation is CASSMGDSRIDGYTF.

The chain employs TRBV27 and TRBJ1-2; no clear D. Trimming left V 3 bases short and J 3 bases short, with 8 bases between. Germline CDR1 is MNHEY and CDR2 is SMNVEV (reference sequence). This CDR3 spans 13 amino acids. The CDR3 bases are TGTGCCAGCAGTTTTGCAGGATACTATGGCTACACCTTC. Encoded protein: CASSFAGYYGYTF.

This chain joins TRBV19 and TRBJ2-1, with D hard to call. Germline lookup yields CDR1 LNHDA and CDR2 SQIVND (reference sequence). The CDR3 runs to 16 residues. V lost 0 bases and J lost 3, with 12 bases in between. For the CDR3, the DNA is TGTGCCAGTAGTATAGATCCCAGTATGCTCTACAATGAGCAGTTCTTC. Residues: CASSIDPSMLYNEQFF.

The gene calls are TRBV7-9 and TRBJ1-4, with D possibly matching TRBD1 (5 bases). The CDR3 extends over 14 amino acids. Trimming pared 4 bases from V and 5 bases from J, leaving 11 bases between. Germline V CDR1 and CDR2: SEHNR, FQNEAQ (reference sequence). Written as DNA, the CDR3 is TGTGCCAGCAGCTCTGGGGGGGTCAATGAAAAACTGTTTTTT. Translating it yields CASSSGGVNEKLFF.

The gene calls are TRBV19 and TRBJ2-2; D may be TRBD2 (6 bases). Germline assignment: CDR1 LNHDA and CDR2 SQIVND (reference sequence). The CDR3 totals 16 residues. Trimming shortened V by 3 bases and J by 6 bases, and 17 bases separated the two germline ends. CDR3 amino acids: CASSIRSGRISGELFF. CDR3 nucleotide sequence: TGTGCCAGTAGTATCAGGTCGGGGAGGATCTCCGGGGAGCTGTTTTTT. Using reference TRBV19 and TRBJ2-2 for the parts outside the CDR3, the full variable domain is DGGITQSPKYLFRKEGQNVTLSCEQNLNHDAMYWYRQDPGQGLRLIYYSQIVNDFQKGDIAEGYSVSREKKESFPLTVTSAQKNPTAFYLCASSIRSGRISGELFFGEGSRLTVL.

This rearrangement joins TRBV5-4 to TRBJ2-7; 10 bases fit TRBD2. From germline, CDR1 is SGHNT and CDR2 YYREEE (reference sequence). Germline trimming cut 2 bases from V and 4 bases from J; bases unmatched to any gene: 6. The CDR3 runs 15 residues. CDR3 nucleotide sequence: TGTGCCAGCAGCTTAAGGGGACTAGCGTTTTACGAGCAGTACTTC. It codes for CASSLRGLAFYEQYF.

The chain is built from TRBV2 and TRBJ2-7; 8 bases fit TRBD2. CDR3 length equals 15 residues. Germline V gives CDR1 SNHLY, CDR2 FYNNEI. Trimming cost V 3 bases and J 3 bases; bases outside gene matches: 7. CDR3 sequence reads: CASSESGRVGYEQYF. CDR3 coding DNA: TGTGCCAGCAGTGAGTCCGGGAGGGTCGGCTACGAGCAGTACTTC.